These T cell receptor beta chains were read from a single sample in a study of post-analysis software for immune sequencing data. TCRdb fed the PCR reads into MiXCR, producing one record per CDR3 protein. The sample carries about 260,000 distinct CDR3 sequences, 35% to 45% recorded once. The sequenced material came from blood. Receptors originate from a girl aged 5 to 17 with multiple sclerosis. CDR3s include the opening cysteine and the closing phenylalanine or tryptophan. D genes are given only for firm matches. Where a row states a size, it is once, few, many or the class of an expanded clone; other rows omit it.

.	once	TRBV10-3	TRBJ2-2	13	CAISEGNTGELFF	TGTGCCATCAGTGAGGGTAACACCGGGGAGCTGTTTTTT
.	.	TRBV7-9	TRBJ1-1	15	CASSGPGKANTEAFF	TGTGCCAGCAGCGGTCCGGGTAAAGCGAACACTGAAGCTTTCTTT
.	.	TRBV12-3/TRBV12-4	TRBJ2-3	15	CASSLVKARADTQYF	TGTGCCAGCAGTTTAGTGAAAGCGAGAGCAGATACGCAATATTTT
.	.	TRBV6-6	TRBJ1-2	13	CASSYGRGYGYTF	TGTGCCAGCAGTTACGGCAGGGGCTATGGCTACACCTTC
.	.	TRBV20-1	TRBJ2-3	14	CSATRAASTGTQYF	TGCAGTGCAACCCGAGCGGCGAGCACAGGTACGCAGTATTTT
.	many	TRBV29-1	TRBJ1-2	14	CSVEITGSPYGYTF	TGCAGCGTTGAAATTACAGGGAGCCCCTATGGCTACACCTTC
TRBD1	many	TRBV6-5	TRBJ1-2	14	CASRQTGVAYGYTF	TGTGCCAGCAGGCAGACAGGGGTTGCGTATGGCTACACCTTC
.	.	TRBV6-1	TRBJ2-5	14	CAHKAGAPQETQYF	TGTGCCCACAAGGCGGGGGCCCCACAAGAGACCCAGTACTTC
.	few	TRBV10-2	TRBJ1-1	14	CASRRAGLATEAFF	TGCGCCAGCAGAAGAGCTGGCCTGGCCACTGAAGCTTTCTTT
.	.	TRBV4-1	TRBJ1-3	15	CASSPLTLSGNTIYF	TGCGCCAGCAGCCCACTAACCCTCTCTGGAAACACCATATATTTT
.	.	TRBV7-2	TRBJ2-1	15	CASSLARTSTNEQSF	TGCGCCAGCAGCTTAGCTAGAACGTCGACCAATGAGCAGTCCTTC
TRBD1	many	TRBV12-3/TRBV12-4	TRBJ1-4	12	CASSGQDEKLFF	TGTGCCAGCAGTGGACAGGATGAAAAACTGTTTTTT
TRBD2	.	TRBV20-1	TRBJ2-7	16	CSARGGSSGSYNEQYF	TGCAGTGCGCGCGGGGGTAGTAGCGGGTCCTACAATGAGCAGTACTTC
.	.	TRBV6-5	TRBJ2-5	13	CASSPSPYMEQYF	TGTGCCAGCAGCCCATCCCCCTACATGGAGCAGTACTTC
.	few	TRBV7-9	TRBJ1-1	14	CASSSPTGRGRAFF	TGTGCCAGCAGCTCACCTACGGGCAGGGGTAGAGCTTTCTTT
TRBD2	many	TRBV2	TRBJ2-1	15	CASSRERERSNEQFF	TGTGCCAGCAGTCGGGAGCGGGAGAGATCCAATGAGCAGTTCTTC
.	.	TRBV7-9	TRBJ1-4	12	CASSPGSEKLFF	TGTGCCAGCAGCCCAGGATCTGAAAAACTGTTTTTT
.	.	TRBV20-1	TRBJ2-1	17	CSARGAGPIPIGNEQFF	TGCAGTGCTAGGGGGGCAGGTCCCATCCCTATCGGCAATGAGCAGTTCTTC
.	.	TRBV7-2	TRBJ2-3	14	CASSLEGLGDTQYF	TGTGCCAGCAGCTTAGAAGGGCTTGGCGATACGCAGTATTTT
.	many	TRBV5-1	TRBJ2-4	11	CASSLANIQYF	TGCGCCAGCAGCTTGGCGAACATTCAGTACTTC
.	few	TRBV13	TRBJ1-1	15	CASSSPTSLNTEAFF	TGTGCCAGCAGCTCGCCGACGAGTTTGAACACTGAAGCTTTCTTT
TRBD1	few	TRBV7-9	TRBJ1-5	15	CASSSGQGFNQPQHF	TGTGCCAGCAGCTCGGGACAGGGGTTTAATCAGCCCCAGCATTTT
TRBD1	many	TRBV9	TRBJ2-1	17	CASSSQGTGGTKGEQFF	TGTGCCAGCAGCTCACAGGGGACAGGGGGGACGAAGGGTGAGCAGTTCTTC
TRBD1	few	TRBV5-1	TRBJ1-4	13	CASDQGAYEKLFF	TGCGCCAGCGATCAGGGGGCGTATGAAAAACTGTTTTTT
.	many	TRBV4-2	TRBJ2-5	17	CASSLQAEQGGQETQYF	TGTGCCAGCAGCCTCCAGGCTGAACAAGGGGGGCAAGAGACCCAGTACTTC
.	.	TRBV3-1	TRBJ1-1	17	CASSLQPSWGKGTEAFF	TGTGCCAGCAGTTTACAGCCCAGTTGGGGGAAGGGCACTGAAGCTTTCTTT
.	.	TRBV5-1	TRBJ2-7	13	CASRVPHYNEQYF	TGCGCCAGCAGGGTGCCGCACTACAATGAGCAGTACTTC
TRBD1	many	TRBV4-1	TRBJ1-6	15	CASSPLDRAGSPLHF	TGCGCCAGCAGCCCCCTCGACAGGGCCGGTTCACCCCTCCACTTT
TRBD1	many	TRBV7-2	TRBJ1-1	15	CASSSVDRVGTEAFF	TGTGCCAGCAGCTCAGTAGACAGGGTAGGCACTGAAGCTTTCTTT
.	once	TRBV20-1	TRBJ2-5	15	CSARVALVAGETQYF	TGCAGTGCTAGAGTGGCATTGGTGGCAGGAGAGACCCAGTACTTC
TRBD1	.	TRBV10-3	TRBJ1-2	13	CADARDRGGVYTF	TGTGCCGACGCTCGGGACAGGGGTGGGGTCTACACCTTC
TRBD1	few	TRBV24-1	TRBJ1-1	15	CATSDPGTGGTEAFF	TGTGCCACCAGTGACCCCGGGACAGGGGGCACTGAAGCTTTCTTT
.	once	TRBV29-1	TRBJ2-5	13	CSFSGTAGETQYF	TGCAGCTTTTCCGGGACAGCGGGGGAGACCCAGTACTTC
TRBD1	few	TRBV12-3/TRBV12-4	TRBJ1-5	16	CASSPPGQYSNQPQHF	TGTGCCAGCAGCCCACCGGGACAGTATAGCAATCAGCCCCAGCATTTT
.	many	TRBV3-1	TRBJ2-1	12	CASSQTPSEQFF	TGTGCCAGCAGCCAAACCCCTAGTGAGCAGTTCTTC
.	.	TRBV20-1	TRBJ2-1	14	CSARDGSPYNEQFF	TGCAGTGCTAGAGACGGCTCCCCCTACAATGAGCAGTTCTTC